The TCR beta chain described here comes from a study of shared clonotypes between healthy human individuals (dated by TCRdb to the early 2020s). For the wider study: Three men and two women, aged 18 to 49 years, made up the cohort. For each donor, CD4 naive and CD4 memory were each given three plates, CD8 naive was given two plates, and CD8 memory was given one plate. Blood TCR repertoires of roughly five healthy adults were deeply sequenced to estimate repertoire size and the extent of clonotype sharing between individuals. Libraries were prepared and TCR repertoires were sequenced by different laboratories using diverse techniques, in order to increase sequencing depth and limit assay-specific biases. Per donor, leukapheresis produced somewhere between about 0.9 and 10 billion PBMCs. Here is what the overall study found, with its caveats: Estimated clonotype richness was generally larger for naive than for memory subsets. When several donors were compared, the shared fraction of clonotypes was about 5.5% for naive CD4, roughly 3.3% for naive CD8, about 2.5% for memory CD4, and 0.4% for memory CD8. Pairwise subsampling indicated that sequencing depth was expected to affect the degree of clonotype sharing among donors. Because the study included only a small number of donors, the genetic and exposure-history diversity represented was limited. Rarefaction of sorted-subset datasets indicated incomplete sequencing despite the large sequencing depth. Only blood was sampled, and tissue TCR repertoires likely differ from those in blood. Compared with non-shared clonotypes, clonotypes shared by all four sorted-subset donors had higher generation probabilities.

TCR CDR3 regions were amplified from genomic DNA by multiplex PCR using the deep immunoSEQ assay. Extracted genomic DNA from each cell subset was distributed evenly across all wells of several immunoSEQ 96-well plates, and each plate was treated as a replicate. For sorted subsets, each replicate PCR was loaded with about 0.2 ug genomic DNA, equivalent to 25,000 to 30,000 T cell genomes. Purified libraries were quantified with a Qubit 3.0 fluorometer, sized on a Bioanalyzer 2100, and re-quantified with the KAPA Library Quantification kit. Every immunoSEQ 96-well plate was sequenced on a dedicated single-read 150-cycle Illumina NextSeq 550 flow cell. The study's processing was this. Because the immunoSEQ output included only junctional sequences and no quality scores, the filtering could not be the same as the filtering used for full-length reads. Sequences were annotated with PyIR, a Python wrapper for IgBLAST v1.9, using IMGT germline references to assign V/J genes and CDR3. Reads were removed for weak V/J assignments (E-value above 1e-6), missing CDR3, stop codons, out-of-frame junctions, or ambiguous translated residues. V3J clonotypes were defined as sequences sharing an identical inferred V gene, J gene, and CDR3 amino acid sequence. The percentage overlap between two repertoires was calculated by dividing the number of shared unique clonotypes by the size of the smaller repertoire. Repertoire richness was assessed with RTK rarefaction, the Chao1 estimator, and Recon v2.1 estimates of unobserved clonotypes. OLGA was used to compute generation probabilities for all TCRbeta clonotypes that the gDNA method yielded from four donors. This immuneACCESS table, as held by TCRdb, lists in-frame sequences with V and J called but not all clones. Of the missing ones, under half trace to an unresolved V gene in checked studies; the others have no known cause. The V and J calls and the clone size are those of that table, but D and trimming were determined from the DNA. For this sample the table gives around 700,000 clones, of which about 80% were detected only once. The ten largest clones capture roughly 1.9% of the sample.

Healthy HIV-negative adults with no recently reported acute infections or vaccinations were included as donors. Every donor was a Caucasian adult residing in Nashville, Tennessee, USA. CD4+ T cells were enriched through magnetic negative selection, after which naive cells were positively selected on CD45RA and the remaining negative fraction served as the memory subset. Blood was collected by leukapheresis, and PBMCs were isolated by Ficoll-Histopaque density gradient centrifugation and then cryopreserved in liquid nitrogen vapor phase. Analytical flow cytometry was used to check the purity and quantity of each magnetically sorted T cell population. Genomic DNA was isolated from each sorted fraction and quantified by UV absorbance on a Nanodrop 2000c. As regards this clone: Its antigen is not yet known. Per-base quality was not reported, and no clone a single base away is much larger than it.

The CDR3 spans 14 residues, from the cysteine through the phenylalanine. The CDR3 DNA has 42 bases and is translated from base 1. Cut back by 3 bases and 5 bases, the V and J ends lie 10 bases apart. CDR1 and CDR2, looked up from the germline V gene (reference sequence), are SEHNR and FQNEAQ. The sequence derives from a woman in her twenties or thirties in good health. The sample taken for sequencing was memory CD4+ T cells sorted from blood. According to the study, the label for this sample's cell subset or site signals: CD45RA-negative fraction. This receptor chain uses TRBV7-9 and TRBJ1-4, with no confidently assigned D gene. The CDR3 region: CASSLNIQNEKLFF. The nucleotides read TGTGCCAGCAGCTTGAATATTCAGAATGAAAAACTGTTTTTT.